The 20 T cell receptor beta chains presented below share a single source sample, sequenced in a study of blood T cell repertoires in COVID-19. The data were produced by immunoSEQ multiplex PCR, yet TCRdb's version contains in-frame clones alone and is incomplete. Of approximately 160,000 clones listed, over 60% were seen once; the top ten hold 7% to 9%. Source material: peripheral blood. These receptors were obtained from a man aged 55 to 70 with acute or convalescent COVID-19.

The chain combines TRBV30 with TRBJ2-3; unclear D gene. V lost 0 bases to trimming and J lost 6 bases, with 10 bases between them. This CDR3 spans 13 amino acids. Germline V gene lookup returns CDR1 GTSNPN and CDR2 SVGIG (reference sequence). Here the CDR3 DNA reads TGTGCCTGGAGTGTACGCCACTGGGATACGCAGTATTTT. Its translation is CAWSVRHWDTQYF.

The chain joins TRBV19 to TRBJ2-3, with 10 positions matching TRBD2. The CDR3 is 17 residues long. Germline CDR1 reads LNHDA; CDR2 reads SQIVND (reference sequence). The ends lost 1 base at V and 2 bases at J; junction bases unmatched: 6. DNA for the CDR3: TGTGCCAGTAGTATAGGTACTAGCGGGGCGTTCACAGATACGCAGTATTTT. Translated, it gives CASSIGTSGAFTDTQYF.

The V gene is TRBV13, the J gene TRBJ1-2; D not resolved. Trimming pared 2 bases from V and 8 bases from J, leaving 9 bases between. The germline gives CDR1 PRHDT, CDR2 FYEKMQ (reference sequence). CDR3 length: 12 amino acids. CDR3 amino acids: CASSLRSRGYTF. CDR3 coding DNA: TGTGCCAGCAGCTTAAGGTCGCGGGGCTACACCTTC.

The chain has TRBV18 and TRBJ2-7; TRBD1 matches at 7 bases. V lost 3 bases and J lost 1; bases outside the gene matches: 3. The germline V gene has CDR1 KGHSH and CDR2 LQKENI. The CDR3 covers 14 residues. Written as DNA, the CDR3 is TGTGCCAGCTCACCGAACAGGGGTTCCTACGAGCAGTACTTC. Its translation is CASSPNRGSYEQYF.

This clone was observed a few times. The chain carries TRBV4-1 and TRBJ2-4, with D tentatively TRBD2 (5 bases). V lost 0 bases and J 6 bases, leaving 12 bases between the germline ends. The CDR3 loop spans 15 amino acids. Germline loops: CDR1 MGHRA, CDR2 YSYEKL. CDR3 DNA: TGCGCCAGCAGCCAAGATCCGGCCCGGGGAAACATTCAGTACTTC. Translated: CASSQDPARGNIQYF.

The V and J genes are TRBV30 and TRBJ2-5; 7 nucleotides match TRBD1. The CDR3 has 14 residues. Germline CDR1 is GTSNPN and CDR2 is SVGIG (reference sequence). Trimming removed 3 bases from V and 5 bases from J; junction bases left unmatched: 9. CDR3 nucleotide sequence: TGTGCCTGGAGCCAAAGACAGGGTTGGGAGACCCAGTACTTC. This translates into CAWSQRQGWETQYF.

The V gene is TRBV27, the J gene TRBJ2-1; 7 bases are shared with TRBD2. The J segment lost 10 bases and the V segment lost 2 bases, leaving 11 bases of the junction unmatched. The V gene's germline CDR1 is MNHEY and CDR2 SMNVEV (reference sequence). This CDR3 is 15 amino acids long. CDR3 sequence reads: CASSLTAGPVREQFF. The CDR3 bases are TGTGCCAGCAGTTTAACAGCGGGGCCAGTTCGGGAGCAGTTCTTC.

The chain has TRBV19 and TRBJ1-1; no clear D. The CDR3 is made up of 10 amino acids. Trimming cost V 8 bases and J 3 bases, with 4 bases left between them. The germline V gene encodes CDR1 LNHDA and CDR2 SQIVND (reference sequence). The CDR3 sequence is CASADTEAFF. As DNA, the CDR3 is TGTGCCAGTGCGGACACTGAAGCTTTCTTT.

CDR3 sequence reads: CASIPSGGLLYNEQFF. The CDR3 DNA reads TGTGCCAGCATCCCATCGGGGGGGCTTCTTTACAATGAGCAGTTCTTC. This chain joins TRBV7-6 and TRBJ2-1; 8 positions match TRBD2. The CDR3 consists of 16 residues. With V trimmed by 7 bases and J by 4 bases, 12 bases remained unmatched. In germline, CDR1 is SGHVS, CDR2 FNYEAQ.

The CDR3 DNA follows: TGTGCCAGCAGTGCATCCACAGATACGCAGTATTTT. Its protein is CASSASTDTQYF. The chain joins TRBV2 to TRBJ2-3; the D is unclear. Deletions cut 4 bases from V and 2 bases from J, with 4 bases between. The CDR3 spans 12 residues. Germline-derived CDR1 and CDR2 are SNHLY and FYNNEI.

This chain's CDR3 is CASSPLAATDTQYF. The CDR3 coding sequence is TGTGCCAGCAGCCCCCTAGCGGCCACAGATACGCAGTATTTT. The chain recombines TRBV7-9 with TRBJ2-3; 7 positions match TRBD2. Trimming removed 5 bases from V and 2 bases from J; junction bases left unmatched: 4. The CDR3 sequence is 14 residues long. Germline loops: CDR1 SEHNR, CDR2 FQNEAQ (reference sequence).

V and J are TRBV7-2 and TRBJ1-2; D unclear. CDR3 length: 14 residues. V was cut by 0 bases and J by 2 bases, with 7 bases left in between. Germline V gives CDR1 SGHTA, CDR2 FQGNSA. The CDR3 reads CASSLAGGNYGYTF. As DNA, the CDR3 is TGTGCCAGCAGCTTAGCTGGCGGGAACTATGGCTACACCTTC.

The V gene is TRBV7-9, the J gene TRBJ1-3; no reliable D call. V was trimmed by 3 bases and J by 4 bases, leaving 13 bases between them. Looked up from germline, CDR1 is SEHNR and CDR2 is FQNEAQ (reference sequence). This CDR3 comprises 15 residues. The CDR3 nucleotides are TGTGCCAGCAGCTTCCCAGCGCTACCAGGAAACACCATATATTTT. It encodes CASSFPALPGNTIYF.

CDR3 nucleotides: TGTGCCAGCAGCCAAGACAGGGGAACACCCCTCCACTTT. It yields the protein CASSQDRGTPLHF. V and J are TRBV3-1 (or the pseudogene TRBV3-2) and TRBJ1-6, with TRBD1 as a possible D gene (6 bases). Trimming removed 0 bases from V and 11 bases from J, with 8 bases in between. Germline lookup yields CDR1 LGHDT and CDR2 YNNKEL (reference sequence). The CDR3 consists of 13 residues.

The chain combines TRBV15 with TRBJ2-7; 10 bases map to TRBD1. The germline V gene has CDR1 LNHNV and CDR2 YYDKDF (reference sequence). The CDR3 extends over 15 amino acids. V was clipped by 3 bases and J by 6 bases; unmatched bases: 8. The CDR3 here is CATSSSTGTGAEQYF. CDR3 sequence (DNA): TGTGCCACCAGCAGTTCAACCGGGACAGGGGCCGAGCAGTACTTC.

This chain joins TRBV5-6 and TRBJ1-5; weak D call: TRBD1 (6 bases). Germline assignment: CDR1 SGHDT and CDR2 YYEEEE. The CDR3 has 14 amino acids. With 1 base removed from V and 6 bases from J, the gap between germline ends came to 11 bases. The CDR3 nucleotides read TGTGCCAGCAGCTTGTTGGGGGCGGGTCAGCCCCAGCATTTT. It codes for CASSLLGAGQPQHF.

V gene TRBV5-1 combines with J gene TRBJ1-2; 8 nucleotides line up with TRBD1. Germline assignment: CDR1 SGHRS and CDR2 YFSETQ. The CDR3 totals 13 residues. J was trimmed by 4 bases and V by 4 bases; bases with no gene match: 3. CDR3 bases: TGCGCCAGCAGCGAGGACAGGGCCTATGGCTACACCTTC. It encodes CASSEDRAYGYTF. Drawing the rest from reference TRBV5-1 and TRBJ1-2, the complete variable domain is KAGVTQTPRYLIKTRGQQVTLSCSPISGHRSVSWYQQTPGQGLQFLFEYFSETQRNKGNFPGRFSGRQFSNSRSEMNVSTLELGDSALYLCASSEDRAYGYTFGSGTRLTVV.

The chain couples TRBV6-2 or TRBV6-3 to TRBJ2-3; the D gene is possibly TRBD1 (5 bases). With 1 base removed from V and 2 bases from J, the gap between germline ends came to 10 bases. Per germline, CDR1 MNHEY and CDR2 SVGEGT. The CDR3 spans 15 residues. CDR3 nucleotide sequence: TGTGCCAGCAGTTACTTGGGGCACCTCACAGATACGCAGTATTTT. Its translation: CASSYLGHLTDTQYF.

The V call is TRBV19, the J call TRBJ2-5; 12 positions match TRBD2. Germline CDR1 and CDR2: LNHDA and SQIVND (reference sequence). V shed 4 bases and J 6 bases; nucleotides not matched to a gene: 3. The CDR3 has 14 residues. The CDR3 here is CASSTSGGAKTQYF. CDR3 nucleotide sequence: TGTGCCAGTAGTACTAGCGGGGGGGCTAAGACCCAGTACTTC.

This clone was counted a single time. This chain uses TRBV5-6 with TRBJ2-5; a possible D gene is TRBD2 (5 bases). The CDR3 has 13 amino acids. From germline, CDR1 is SGHDT and CDR2 YYEEEE. With 5 bases removed from V and 5 bases from J, the gap between germline ends came to 13 bases. This CDR3 is CASSFRGEETQYF. The CDR3 bases are TGTGCCAGCAGTTTTCGGGGAGAGGAGACCCAGTACTTC.